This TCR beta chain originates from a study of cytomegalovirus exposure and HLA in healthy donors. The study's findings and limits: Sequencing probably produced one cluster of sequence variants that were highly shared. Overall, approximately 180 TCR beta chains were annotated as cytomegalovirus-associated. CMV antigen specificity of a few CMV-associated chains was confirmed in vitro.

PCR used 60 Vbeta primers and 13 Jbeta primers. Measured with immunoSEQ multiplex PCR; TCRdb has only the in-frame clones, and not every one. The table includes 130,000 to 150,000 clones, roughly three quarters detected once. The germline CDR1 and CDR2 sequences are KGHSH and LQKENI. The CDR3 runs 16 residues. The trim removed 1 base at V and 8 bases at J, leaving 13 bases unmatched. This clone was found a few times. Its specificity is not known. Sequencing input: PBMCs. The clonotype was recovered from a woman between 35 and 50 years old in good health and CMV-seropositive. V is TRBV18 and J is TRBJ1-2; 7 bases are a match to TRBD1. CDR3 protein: CASSPLTGQEALGYTF. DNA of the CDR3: TGTGCCAGCTCACCACTGACAGGGCAGGAAGCTCTAGGCTACACCTTC.